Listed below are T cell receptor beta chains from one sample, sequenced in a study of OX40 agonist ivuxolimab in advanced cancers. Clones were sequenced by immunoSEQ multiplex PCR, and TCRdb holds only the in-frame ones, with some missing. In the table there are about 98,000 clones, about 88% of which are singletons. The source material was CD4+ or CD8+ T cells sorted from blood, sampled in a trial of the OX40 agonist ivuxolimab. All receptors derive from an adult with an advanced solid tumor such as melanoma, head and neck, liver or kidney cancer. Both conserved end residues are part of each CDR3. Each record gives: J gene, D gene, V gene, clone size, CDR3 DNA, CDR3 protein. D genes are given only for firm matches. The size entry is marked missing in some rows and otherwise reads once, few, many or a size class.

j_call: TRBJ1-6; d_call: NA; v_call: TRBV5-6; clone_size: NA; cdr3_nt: TGTGCCAGCAGCTTGGGGGTGGGATCACCCCTCCACTTT; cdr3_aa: CASSLGVGSPLHF
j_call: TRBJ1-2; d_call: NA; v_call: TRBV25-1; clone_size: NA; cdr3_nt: TGTGCCAGCAGTGCAGGAAATAACTATGGCTACACCTTC; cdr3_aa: CASSAGNNYGYTF
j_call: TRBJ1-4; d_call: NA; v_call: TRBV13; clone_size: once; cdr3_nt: TGTGCCAGCGCGGAGGAGCGGGATGAAAAACTGTTTTTT; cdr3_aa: CASAEERDEKLFF
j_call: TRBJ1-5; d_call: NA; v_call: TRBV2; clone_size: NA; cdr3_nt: TGTGCCAGCAGTGAGGGATTATCGGTGGAGCCCCAGCATTTT; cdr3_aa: CASSEGLSVEPQHF
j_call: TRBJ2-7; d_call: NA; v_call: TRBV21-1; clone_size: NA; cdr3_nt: TGTGCCAGCAGCAAAAAAGCAAGGAGCGGGAGATCCTACGAGCAGTACTTC; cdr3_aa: CASSKKARSGRSYEQYF
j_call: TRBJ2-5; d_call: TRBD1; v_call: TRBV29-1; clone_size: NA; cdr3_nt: TGCAGCGCCGCGGCCGGGACAGCTGAAGAGACCCAGTACTTC; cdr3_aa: CSAAAGTAEETQYF
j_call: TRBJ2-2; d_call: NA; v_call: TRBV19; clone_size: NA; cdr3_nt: TGTGCCAGTAGTGATTTGGGACCCCCATACGGGGAGCTGTTTTTT; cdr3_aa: CASSDLGPPYGELFF
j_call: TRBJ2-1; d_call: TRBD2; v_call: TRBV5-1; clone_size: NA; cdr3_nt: TGCGCCAGCAGCCCGACTAGCGGAGGCTACAATGAGCAGTTCTTC; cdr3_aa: CASSPTSGGYNEQFF
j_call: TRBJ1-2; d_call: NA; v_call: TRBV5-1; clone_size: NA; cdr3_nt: TGCGCCAGCAGATACGGAGAGTATGGCTACACCTTC; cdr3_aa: CASRYGEYGYTF
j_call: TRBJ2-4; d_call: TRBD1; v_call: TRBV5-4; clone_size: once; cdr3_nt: TGTGCCAGCAGCTGGGACAGGGGAGCCAAAAACATTCAGTACTTC; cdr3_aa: CASSWDRGAKNIQYF
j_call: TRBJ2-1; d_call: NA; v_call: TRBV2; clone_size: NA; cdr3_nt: TGTGCCCTATGGCCGCCGGGGTACAATGAGCAGTTCTTC; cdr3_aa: CALWPPGYNEQFF
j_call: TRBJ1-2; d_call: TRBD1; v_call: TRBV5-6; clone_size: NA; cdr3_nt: TGTGCCAGCAGCTCCGGGACAGTTGATGGCTACACCTTC; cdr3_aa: CASSSGTVDGYTF
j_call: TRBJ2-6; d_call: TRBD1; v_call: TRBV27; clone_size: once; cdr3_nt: TGTGCCAGCAGTTTTTTACAGGGGTATCAAGCTGGGGCCAACGTCCTGACTTTC; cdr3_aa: CASSFLQGYQAGANVLTF
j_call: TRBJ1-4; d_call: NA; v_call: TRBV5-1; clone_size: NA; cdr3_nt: TGCGCCAGCACGCGTGGTGAAGGAGGGGAAAAACTGTTTTTT; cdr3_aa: CASTRGEGGEKLFF
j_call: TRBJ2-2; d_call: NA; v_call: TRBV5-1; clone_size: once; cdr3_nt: TGCGCCAGCAGCTTGGATTCGAACACCGGGGAGCTGTTTTTT; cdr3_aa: CASSLDSNTGELFF
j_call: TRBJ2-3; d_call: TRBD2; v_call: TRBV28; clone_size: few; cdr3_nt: TGTGCCAGCAGTCGCATCGCTAGCGGGAGGCGGTCGAGCACAGATACGCAGTATTTT; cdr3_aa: CASSRIASGRRSSTDTQYF
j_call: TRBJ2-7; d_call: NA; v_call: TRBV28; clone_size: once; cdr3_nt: TGTGCCAGCAGTTTGCCTAAGAAGAGCGAGCAGTACTTC; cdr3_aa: CASSLPKKSEQYF
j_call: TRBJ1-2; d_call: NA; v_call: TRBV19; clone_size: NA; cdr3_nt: TGTGCCAGTAGTCCGTCGTCCGCGACCTATGGCTACACCTTC; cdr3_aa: CASSPSSATYGYTF
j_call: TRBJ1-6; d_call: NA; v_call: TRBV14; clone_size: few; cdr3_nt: TGTGCCAGCAGCCCGGGACGGGTTAATTCACCCCTCCACTTT; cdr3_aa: CASSPGRVNSPLHF
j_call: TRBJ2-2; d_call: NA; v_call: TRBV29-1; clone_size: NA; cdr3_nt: TGCAGCGTTATCCAGGGAGGAATCGGGGAGCTGTTTTTT; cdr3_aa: CSVIQGGIGELFF
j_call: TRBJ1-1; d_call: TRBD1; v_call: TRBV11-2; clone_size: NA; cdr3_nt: TGTGCCAGCAGCCTCCCGAGGGGGCTCGGGGAAACTGAAGCTTTCTTT; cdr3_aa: CASSLPRGLGETEAFF
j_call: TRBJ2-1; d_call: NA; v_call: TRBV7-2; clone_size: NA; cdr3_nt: TGTGCCAGCAGTTCCCCGTCGGGCAATGAGCAGTTCTTC; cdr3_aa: CASSSPSGNEQFF
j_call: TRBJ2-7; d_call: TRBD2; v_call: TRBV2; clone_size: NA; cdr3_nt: TGTGCCAGCAGTCAGGCTAGCGGTAGCTCCTACGAGCAGTACTTC; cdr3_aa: CASSQASGSSYEQYF
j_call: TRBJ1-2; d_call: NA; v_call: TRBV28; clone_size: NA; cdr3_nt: TGTGCCAGCAGTTTAAACTATGGCTACACCTTC; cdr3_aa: CASSLNYGYTF
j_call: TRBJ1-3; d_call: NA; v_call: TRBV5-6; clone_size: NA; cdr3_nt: TGTGCCAGCAGGATCGGGACAATCGGAAACACCATATATTTT; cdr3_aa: CASRIGTIGNTIYF
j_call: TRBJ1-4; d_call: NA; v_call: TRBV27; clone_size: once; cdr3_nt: TGTGCCAGCACACGGACCGGCAGGTCGGCAACTAATGAAAAACTGTTTTTT; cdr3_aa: CASTRTGRSATNEKLFF
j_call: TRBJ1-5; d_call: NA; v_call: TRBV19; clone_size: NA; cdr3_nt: TGTGCCAGTAGTAACCGACCCAGCGGCAATCAGCCCCAGCATTTT; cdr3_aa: CASSNRPSGNQPQHF
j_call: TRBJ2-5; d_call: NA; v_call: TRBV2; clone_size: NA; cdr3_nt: TGTGCCAGCAGTGAAGGGTCCTTGGGCGAGACCCAGTACTTC; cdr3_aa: CASSEGSLGETQYF
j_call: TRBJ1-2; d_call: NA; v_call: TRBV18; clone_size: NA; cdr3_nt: TGTGCCAGCTCACTTTTGGACGGGAATGGCTACACCTTC; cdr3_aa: CASSLLDGNGYTF
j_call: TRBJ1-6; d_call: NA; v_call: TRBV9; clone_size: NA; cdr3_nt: TGTGCCAGCAGCGTAGAACAGGGACCTAATTCACCCCTCCACTTT; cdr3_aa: CASSVEQGPNSPLHF
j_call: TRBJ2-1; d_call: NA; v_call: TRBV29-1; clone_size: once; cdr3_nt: TGCAGCGCCAGCGCCAGTGGAACCTACAATGAGCAGTTCTTC; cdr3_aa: CSASASGTYNEQFF
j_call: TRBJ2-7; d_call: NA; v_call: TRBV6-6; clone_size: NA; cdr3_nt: TGTGCCAGCAGTTCCCCCCAGCGGGCCTCCTACGAGCAGTACTTC; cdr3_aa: CASSSPQRASYEQYF
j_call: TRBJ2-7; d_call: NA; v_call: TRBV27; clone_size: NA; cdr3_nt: TGTGCCAGCAGTTTGGGCTACCCATCCTACGAGCAGTACTTC; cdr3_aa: CASSLGYPSYEQYF
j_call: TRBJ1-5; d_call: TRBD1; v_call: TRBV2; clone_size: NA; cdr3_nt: TGTGCCAGCAGTCTTACAGGGGGCGGGTGGAGCAATCAGCCCCAGCATTTT; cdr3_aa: CASSLTGGGWSNQPQHF
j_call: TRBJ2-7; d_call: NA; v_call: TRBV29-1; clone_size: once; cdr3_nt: TGCAGCGTTGGACTGCCTGGCGGGAAGATCTACGAGCAGTACTTC; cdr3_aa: CSVGLPGGKIYEQYF
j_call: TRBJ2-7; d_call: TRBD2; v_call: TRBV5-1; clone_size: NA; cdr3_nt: TGCGCCAGCAGCCTAGCGGGAGGGCCCTACGAGCAGTACTTC; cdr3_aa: CASSLAGGPYEQYF
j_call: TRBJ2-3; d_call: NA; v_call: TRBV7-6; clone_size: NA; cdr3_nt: TGTGCCAGCAGCTTGGGGACGGCCTTTGGTACGCAGTATTTT; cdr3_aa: CASSLGTAFGTQYF
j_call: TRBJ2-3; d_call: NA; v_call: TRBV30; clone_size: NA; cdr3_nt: TGTGCCTGGAGTCCGGGGAGCACAGATACGCAGTATTTT; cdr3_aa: CAWSPGSTDTQYF
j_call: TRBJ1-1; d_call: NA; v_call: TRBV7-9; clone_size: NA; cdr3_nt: TGTGCCAGCACCCGGGGCGAGGGAAACACTGAAGCTTTCTTT; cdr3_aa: CASTRGEGNTEAFF
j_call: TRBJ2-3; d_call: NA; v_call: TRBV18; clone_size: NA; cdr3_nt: TGTGCCAGCTCACCAGAAGATACGCAGTATTTT; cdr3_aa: CASSPEDTQYF
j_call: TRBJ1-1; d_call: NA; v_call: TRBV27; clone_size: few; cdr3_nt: TGTGCCAGCAGTTTACGGGCAGGGAACACTGAAGCTTTCTTT; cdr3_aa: CASSLRAGNTEAFF